The present T cell receptor beta chain was sequenced within a study of T-cell reconstitution after alpha-beta-depleted transplantation in children. The authors prepared the TCRbeta library with unique molecular identifiers. TCRdb reprocessed the PCR reads via MiXCR and lists one record per CDR3 protein. Among about 1,000,000 distinct CDR3 sequences listed, about 26% were seen once. This clonotype was picked up a small number of times. What it binds is not known. The germline V gene has CDR1 SGHVS and CDR2 FQNEAQ. Trimming pared 2 bases from V and 3 bases from J, leaving 23 bases between. The CDR3 spans 18 residues. Study-wide results and caveats: The main origin of T-cell counts and diversity one year after transplant was newly produced T cells. Surviving thymic progenitors and recipient T cells were the source of high TCRbeta diversity at day 60 in some patients.

This receptor was taken from a boy under three years old who had a stem cell transplant for SCID, so the T cells may come from the graft donor. The J gene is TRBJ2-7, the V gene TRBV7-8; D ambiguous. The sample in question was PBMCs, mostly from graft donor cells, obtained 360 days after TCRalphabeta/CD19-depleted stem cell transplant. The CDR3, as DNA: TGTGCCAGCAGCTTAAGGTTCATGGGCTCTATCCCCTACTACGAGCAGTACTTC. Its translation: CASSLRFMGSIPYYEQYF.